This is a list of T cell receptor beta chains from one sample in a study of a mutant IDH1 vaccine in newly diagnosed glioma. Antigens for these TCRs are unknown. Generated by immunoSEQ multiplex PCR, the TCRdb table keeps only in-frame clones and is missing some. The sample has tens of thousands of clones, approximately 83% seen once; the top ten hold about 24%. The input for sequencing was PBMCs, taken from a glioma patient whose treatment included an IDH1 peptide vaccine. These receptors were collected from a man under 40 with glioma. The CDR3 runs from the conserved cysteine through the conserved F or W. D genes are given only for firm matches. Not every row has a clone size; where given, it reads once, few, many or a size class.

d_call clone_size j_call v_call cdr3_nt cdr3_aa
TRBD1 - TRBJ1-2 TRBV19 TGTGCCAGTAGTAGGGACAGGGATAACTATGGCTACACCTTC CASSRDRDNYGYTF
- once TRBJ2-7 TRBV7-9 TGTGCCAGCAGCTTAAATCTCGACTACGAGCAGTACTTC CASSLNLDYEQYF
- few TRBJ1-5 TRBV2 TGTGCCAGCAACAGGCTCGCCCTATGGAATAGCAATCAGCCCCAGCATTTT CASNRLALWNSNQPQHF
- - TRBJ1-1 TRBV13 TGTGCCAGCAGCTTAGATAGGTTCAGCCGGGAAGGCACTGAAGCTTTCTTT CASSLDRFSREGTEAFF
- few TRBJ1-1 TRBV4-1 TGCGCCAGCAGCAACCGGGGGAACACTGAAGCTTTCTTT CASSNRGNTEAFF
- - TRBJ1-1 TRBV19 TGTGCCAGTAGTGTGGGGGCGAACACTGAAGCTTTCTTT CASSVGANTEAFF
- - TRBJ1-5 TRBV19 TGTGCCACCCACGTCGGGGAGGGCGAAGATGATAGCAATCAGCCCCAGCATTTT CATHVGEGEDDSNQPQHF
TRBD1 - TRBJ1-5 TRBV7-8 TGTGCCAGCAGTGGGGGGACAGTAAATAGCAATCAGCCCCAGCATTTT CASSGGTVNSNQPQHF
TRBD1 - TRBJ2-7 TRBV5-4 TGTGCCAGCAGCCTTCGTTCAGGGGGCCTCTACGAGCAGTACTTC CASSLRSGGLYEQYF
- - TRBJ1-4 TRBV6-5 TGTGCCAGCAGTTACTCCGGGTCGAATGAAAAACTGTTTTTT CASSYSGSNEKLFF
- - TRBJ1-1 TRBV19 TGTGCCAGTAGTATAATCCTCGACAGGTCGGATGAAGCTTTCTTT CASSIILDRSDEAFF
TRBD2 - TRBJ2-6 TRBV5-4 TGTGCCAGCAGCTTGAGTGGCAGCGGGAGGCCCGGGGCCAACGTCCTGACTTTC CASSLSGSGRPGANVLTF
TRBD2 - TRBJ2-1 TRBV9 TGTGCCAGCAGCGTAGGAAGCGGGGGGCGGAACAATGAGCAGTTCTTC CASSVGSGGRNNEQFF
TRBD2 - TRBJ2-5 TRBV2 TGTGCCAGCAGGGCTGACGGGGGGGCTGTGGAGACCCAGTACTTC CASRADGGAVETQYF
TRBD2 - TRBJ2-3 TRBV27 TGTGCCAGCAGTTTAGGTGTAGCGGGAGCAGATACGCAGTATTTT CASSLGVAGADTQYF
- - TRBJ1-1 TRBV7-2 TGTGCCAGCAGCTTAGGGACGAACACTGAAGCTTTCTTT CASSLGTNTEAFF
- - TRBJ1-4 TRBV4-3 TGCGCCAGCAGCCAAGAGGTCAGAACAAAACTGTTTTTT CASSQEVRTKLFF
TRBD1 - TRBJ2-7 TRBV27 TGTGCCAGCAGGAAGGCAGGGGGCTCCTACGAGCAGTACTTC CASRKAGGSYEQYF
TRBD1 - TRBJ1-6 TRBV4-2 TGTGCCAGCAGCCAGGACAGGGGGCGCGATTCACCCCTCCACTTT CASSQDRGRDSPLHF
TRBD2 - TRBJ2-5 TRBV19 TGTGCCAGTAGTCCGGGACTAGCGGGGCAAGAGACCCAGTACTTC CASSPGLAGQETQYF
TRBD1 few TRBJ2-1 TRBV7-9 TGTGCCAGCAGCCCTAAACCGGGACAGGGACACAATGAGCAGTTCTTC CASSPKPGQGHNEQFF
- - TRBJ1-3 TRBV2 TGTGCCAGCAAGCAGGGCTCTGGAAACACCATATATTTT CASKQGSGNTIYF
- few TRBJ1-5 TRBV5-3 TGTGCCAGAAGTAGGGACACTAGCAATCAGCCCCAGCATTTT CARSRDTSNQPQHF
TRBD2 - TRBJ2-2 TRBV5-1 TGCGCCAGCAGCTCTGGGGCTAGCGGGCTCAACACCGGGGAGCTGTTTTTT CASSSGASGLNTGELFF
TRBD1 - TRBJ1-2 TRBV7-2 TGTGCCAGCAGCTACGCCCAGGGGGCTAACTATGGCTACACCTTC CASSYAQGANYGYTF
- - TRBJ2-2 TRBV5-1 TGCGCCAGCAGCCCCACACCAACCGGGGAGCTGTTTTTT CASSPTPTGELFF
TRBD1 - TRBJ1-1 TRBV2 TGTGCCAGCTTTACGGGACAGGGAAGAATTGAAGCTTTCTTT CASFTGQGRIEAFF
- - TRBJ2-5 TRBV28 TGTGCCAGCAGTGACCAGTACTTAGAGACCCAGTACTTC CASSDQYLETQYF
- few TRBJ1-1 TRBV29-1 TGCAGCGTTTTTTCGCCGGGCTTGAACACTGAAGCTTTCTTT CSVFSPGLNTEAFF
- - TRBJ2-6 TRBV7-8 TGTGCCAGCAGCTACGCCGGGGCCAACGTCCTGACTTTC CASSYAGANVLTF
TRBD2 - TRBJ2-1 TRBV7-9 TGTGCCAGCAGCTTAACTACTAGCGCTTACAATGAGCAGTTCTTC CASSLTTSAYNEQFF
- - TRBJ2-7 TRBV18 TGTGCCAGCTCACCACCTGTCGCAGCCTCCTACGAGCAGTACTTC CASSPPVAASYEQYF
- - TRBJ1-1 TRBV10-3 TGTGCCATCAGTGAGTCGCAGGGGAGAGGCACTGAAGCTTTCTTT CAISESQGRGTEAFF
- - TRBJ1-2 TRBV19 TGTGCCAGTAGTATTCGGGGATCTAACTATGGCTACACCTTC CASSIRGSNYGYTF
- - TRBJ1-3 TRBV7-2 TGTGCCAGCAGCGCGACCCAGGACTTCTCTGGAAACACCATATATTTT CASSATQDFSGNTIYF
TRBD2 - TRBJ2-5 TRBV30 TGTGCCTGGAGTGTTCCCCTAGCGGGAGGCCAAGAGACCCAGTACTTC CAWSVPLAGGQETQYF
TRBD2 - TRBJ2-3 TRBV5-4 TGTGCCAGCAGCCAACGACTAGCGGGGGGTGTGGATACGCAGTATTTT CASSQRLAGGVDTQYF
- - TRBJ2-3 TRBV6-5 TGTGCCAGCAGAAACCTTTACACAGATACGCAGTATTTT CASRNLYTDTQYF
TRBD1 - TRBJ2-1 TRBV6-4 TGTGCCAGCAGTGACTTCGGACAGGTAAAAAATGAGCAGTTCTTC CASSDFGQVKNEQFF
- - TRBJ2-7 TRBV14 TGTGCCAGCAGCCAAGATAGGCGGGACGCCACCTCCTACGAGCAGTACTTC CASSQDRRDATSYEQYF
- - TRBJ2-6 TRBV27 TGTGCCAGCAGTATCCGGGGAATTCACTCTGGGGCCAACGTCCTGACTTTC CASSIRGIHSGANVLTF
- - TRBJ1-2 TRBV7-3 TGTGCCAGCAGCTTAGATGTGGGGGGGGGAAGCTATGGCTACACCTTC CASSLDVGGGSYGYTF
- once TRBJ1-6 TRBV4-1 TGCGCCAGCAGCCAGCTGGGGATTGCGAATTCACCCCTCCACTTT CASSQLGIANSPLHF
- - TRBJ1-2 TRBV27 TGTGCCAGCAGTTCCGTTGGTCGGGGGGCAGACCTACGGTCTAACTATGGCTACACCTTC CASSSVGRGADLRSNYGYTF
- once TRBJ1-2 TRBV10-3 TGTGCCATCAGTGAGTCGCCCCCTGAAGGGTCTTTCCACTATGGCTACACCTTC CAISESPPEGSFHYGYTF
TRBD1 - TRBJ2-1 TRBV30 TGTGCCTGGAGTCCGGGACAGGGGTTGTACAATGAGCAGTTCTTC CAWSPGQGLYNEQFF
TRBD1 - TRBJ1-5 TRBV19 TGTGCCAGTATGAAAACAGGGGATCAGCCCCAGCATTTT CASMKTGDQPQHF
TRBD1 - TRBJ1-2 TRBV2 TGTGCCACAGGGGGAGACTATGGCTACACCTTC CATGGDYGYTF
- - TRBJ2-2 TRBV5-1 TGCGCCAGCAGCTGGACATCGAACACCGGGGAGCTGTTTTTT CASSWTSNTGELFF
TRBD1 - TRBJ1-2 TRBV2 TGTGCCATCCTTGGGGTGGACAGGGGCTCCAACTATGGCTACACCTTC CAILGVDRGSNYGYTF
- - TRBJ1-1 TRBV23-1 TGCGCCAGCAGTCCCCAGGTAGGGGGGACTGAAGCTTTCTTT CASSPQVGGTEAFF
- - TRBJ2-2 TRBV19 TGTGCCAGTGAGCCCGGGCTTAACACCGGGGAGCTGTTTTTT CASEPGLNTGELFF
TRBD1 few TRBJ2-7 TRBV5-1 TGCGCCAGCAGCTTGGTTTTAACAGGGGGTTCGAACGAGCAGTACTTC CASSLVLTGGSNEQYF
- - TRBJ1-3 TRBV2 TGTGCCAGCTCTTCCTCTTTCTTGGGAAACACCATATATTTT CASSSSFLGNTIYF
- - TRBJ1-5 TRBV4-1 TGCGCCAGCAGCCAAGGCGGGATGAGTTTACAGGGACAGCCCCAGCATTTT CASSQGGMSLQGQPQHF
TRBD2 few TRBJ2-5 TRBV4-1 TGCGCCAGCAGCCAAGTTGTTGGACTAGGGGTAGAGACCCAGTACTTC CASSQVVGLGVETQYF
- - TRBJ2-2 TRBV11-3 TGTGCCAGCAGCCTAGACACCGGGGAGCTGTTTTTT CASSLDTGELFF
TRBD1 - TRBJ1-2 TRBV15 TGTGCCACCAGCATTCGACAGGGGGCGGTCGGCTACACCTTC CATSIRQGAVGYTF